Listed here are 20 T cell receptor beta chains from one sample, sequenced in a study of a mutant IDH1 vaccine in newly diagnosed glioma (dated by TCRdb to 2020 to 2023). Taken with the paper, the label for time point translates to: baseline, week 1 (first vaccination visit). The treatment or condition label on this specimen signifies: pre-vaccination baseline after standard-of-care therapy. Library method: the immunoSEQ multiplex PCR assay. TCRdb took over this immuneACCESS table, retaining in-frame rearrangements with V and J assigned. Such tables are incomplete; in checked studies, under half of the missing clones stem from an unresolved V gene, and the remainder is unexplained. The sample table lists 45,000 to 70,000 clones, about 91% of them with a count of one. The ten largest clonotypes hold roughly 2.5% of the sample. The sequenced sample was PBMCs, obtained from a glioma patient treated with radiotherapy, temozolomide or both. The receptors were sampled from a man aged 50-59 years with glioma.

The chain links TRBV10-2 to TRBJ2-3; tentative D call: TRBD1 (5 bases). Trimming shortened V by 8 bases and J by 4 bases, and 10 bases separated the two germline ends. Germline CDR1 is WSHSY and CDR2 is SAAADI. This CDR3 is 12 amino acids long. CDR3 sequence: CASAKQADTQYF. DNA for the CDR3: TGCGCCAGCGCCAAACAGGCAGATACGCAGTATTTT.

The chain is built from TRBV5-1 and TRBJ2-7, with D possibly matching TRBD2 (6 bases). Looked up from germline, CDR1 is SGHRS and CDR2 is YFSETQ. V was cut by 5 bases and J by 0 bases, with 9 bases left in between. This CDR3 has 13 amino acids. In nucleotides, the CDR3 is TGCGCCAGCAGTATCGGGAGCTCCTACGAGCAGTACTTC. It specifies CASSIGSSYEQYF.

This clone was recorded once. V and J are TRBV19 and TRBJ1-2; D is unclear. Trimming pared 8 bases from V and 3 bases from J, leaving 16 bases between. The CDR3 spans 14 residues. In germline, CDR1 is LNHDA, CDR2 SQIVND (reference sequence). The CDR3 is CASAREFPDYGYTF. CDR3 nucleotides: TGTGCCAGTGCTAGGGAGTTCCCGGACTATGGCTACACCTTC.

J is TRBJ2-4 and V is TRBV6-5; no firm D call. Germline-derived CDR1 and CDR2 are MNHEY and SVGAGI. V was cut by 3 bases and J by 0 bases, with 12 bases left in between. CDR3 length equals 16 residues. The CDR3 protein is CASSYGLVGAKNIQYF. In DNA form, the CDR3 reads TGTGCCAGCAGTTATGGGCTGGTCGGAGCCAAAAACATTCAGTACTTC.

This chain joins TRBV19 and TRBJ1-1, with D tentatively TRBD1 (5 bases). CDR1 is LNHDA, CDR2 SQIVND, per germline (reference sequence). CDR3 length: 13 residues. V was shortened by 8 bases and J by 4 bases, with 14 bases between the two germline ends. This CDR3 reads CASRRVGGTEAFF. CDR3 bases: TGTGCCAGTCGGCGCGTGGGGGGCACTGAAGCTTTCTTT. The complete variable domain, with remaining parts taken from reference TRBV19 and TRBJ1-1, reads DGGITQSPKYLFRKEGQNVTLSCEQNLNHDAMYWYRQDPGQGLRLIYYSQIVNDFQKGDIAEGYSVSREKKESFPLTVTSAQKNPTAFYLCASRRVGGTEAFFGQGTRLTVV.

The CDR3 coding sequence is TGCGCCAGCAGCCAGGACAGGGGGGCGGGTGAAAAACTGTTTTTT. Protein sequence: CASSQDRGAGEKLFF. This chain uses TRBV4-3 with TRBJ1-4; 10 bases align to TRBD1. Germline CDR1 LGHNA, CDR2 YSLEER. This CDR3 is built from 15 residues. V gave up 3 bases and J gave up 7 bases; unmatched junction bases: 5.

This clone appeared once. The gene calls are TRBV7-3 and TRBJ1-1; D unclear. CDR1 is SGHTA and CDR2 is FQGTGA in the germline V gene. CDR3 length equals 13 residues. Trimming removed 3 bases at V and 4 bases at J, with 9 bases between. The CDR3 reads CASSFQAGTEAFF. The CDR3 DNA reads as TGTGCCAGCAGCTTTCAGGCGGGCACTGAAGCTTTCTTT. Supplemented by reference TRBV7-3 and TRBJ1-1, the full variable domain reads GAGVSQTPSNKVTEKGKYVELRCDPISGHTALYWYRQSLGQGPEFLIYFQGTGAADDSGLPNDRFFAVRPEGSVSTLKIQRTERGDSAVYLCASSFQAGTEAFFGQGTRLTVV.

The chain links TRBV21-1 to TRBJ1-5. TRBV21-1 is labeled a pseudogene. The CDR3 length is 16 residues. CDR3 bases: TGTGCCAGCAGCCCTATGTGCGTGGCCCTAAATCAGCCCCAGCATTTT. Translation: CASSPMCVALNQPQHF.

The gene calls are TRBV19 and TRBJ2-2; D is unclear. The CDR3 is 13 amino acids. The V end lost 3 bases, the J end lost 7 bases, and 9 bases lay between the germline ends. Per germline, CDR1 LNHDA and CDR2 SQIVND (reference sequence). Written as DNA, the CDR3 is TGTGCCAGTAGTATTGCCATTGGCGGGGAGCTGTTTTTT. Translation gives CASSIAIGGELFF.

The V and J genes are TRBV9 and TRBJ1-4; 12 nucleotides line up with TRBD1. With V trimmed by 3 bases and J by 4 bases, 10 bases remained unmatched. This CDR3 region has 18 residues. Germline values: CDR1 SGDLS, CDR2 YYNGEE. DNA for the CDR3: TGTGCCAGCAGCGCCGGGGGACAGGGGGCGCTGAGTAATGAAAAACTGTTTTTT. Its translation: CASSAGGQGALSNEKLFF.

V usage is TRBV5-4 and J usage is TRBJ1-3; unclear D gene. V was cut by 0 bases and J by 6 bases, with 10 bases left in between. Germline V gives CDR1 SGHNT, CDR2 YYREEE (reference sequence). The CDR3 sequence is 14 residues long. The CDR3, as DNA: TGTGCCAGCAGCTTGGGGGCAGCCCAAAACACCATATATTTT. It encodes CASSLGAAQNTIYF.

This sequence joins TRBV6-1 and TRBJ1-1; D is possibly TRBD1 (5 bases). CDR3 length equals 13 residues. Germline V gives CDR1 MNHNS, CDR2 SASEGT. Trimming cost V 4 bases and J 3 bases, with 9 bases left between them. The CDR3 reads CASSVGGYTEAFF. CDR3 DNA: TGTGCCAGCAGTGTCGGGGGGTACACTGAAGCTTTCTTT.

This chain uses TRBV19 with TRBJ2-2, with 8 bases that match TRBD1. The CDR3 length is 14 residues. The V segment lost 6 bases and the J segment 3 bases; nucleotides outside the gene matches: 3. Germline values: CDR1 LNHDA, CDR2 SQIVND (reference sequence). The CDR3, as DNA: TGTGCCAGTAGGGTACAGGGGGACACCGGGGAGCTGTTTTTT. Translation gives CASRVQGDTGELFF.

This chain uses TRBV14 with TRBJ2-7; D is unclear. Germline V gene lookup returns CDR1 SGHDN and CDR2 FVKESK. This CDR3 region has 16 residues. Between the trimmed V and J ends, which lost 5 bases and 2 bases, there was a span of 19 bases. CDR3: CASSVLPTPLTYEQYF. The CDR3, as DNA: TGTGCCAGCAGCGTTCTCCCGACCCCCCTGACCTACGAGCAGTACTTC. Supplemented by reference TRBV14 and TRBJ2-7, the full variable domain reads EAGVTQFPSHSVIEKGQTVTLRCDPISGHDNLYWYRRVMGKEIKFLLHFVKESKQDESGMPNNRFLAERTGGTYSTLKVQPAELEDSGVYFCASSVLPTPLTYEQYFGPGTRLTVT.

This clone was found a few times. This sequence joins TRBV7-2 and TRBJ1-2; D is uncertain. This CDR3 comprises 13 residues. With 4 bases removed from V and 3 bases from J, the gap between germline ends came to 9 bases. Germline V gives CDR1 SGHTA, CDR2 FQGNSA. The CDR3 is CASSSRTDYGYTF. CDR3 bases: TGTGCCAGCAGCTCTCGGACTGACTATGGCTACACCTTC.

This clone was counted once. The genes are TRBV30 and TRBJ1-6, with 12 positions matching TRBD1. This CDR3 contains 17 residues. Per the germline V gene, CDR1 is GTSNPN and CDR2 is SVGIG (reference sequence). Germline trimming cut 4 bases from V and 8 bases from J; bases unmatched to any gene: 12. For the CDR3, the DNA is TGTGCCTGGACGTTAGGGACAGGGGGCATCTTTGATTCACCCCTCCACTTT. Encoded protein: CAWTLGTGGIFDSPLHF. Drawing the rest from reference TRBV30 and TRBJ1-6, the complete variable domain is SQTIHQWPATLVQPVGSPLSLECTVEGTSNPNLYWYRQAAGRGLQLLFYSVGIGQISSEVPQNLSASRPQDRQFILSSKKLLLSDSGFYLCAWTLGTGGIFDSPLHFGNGTRLTVT.

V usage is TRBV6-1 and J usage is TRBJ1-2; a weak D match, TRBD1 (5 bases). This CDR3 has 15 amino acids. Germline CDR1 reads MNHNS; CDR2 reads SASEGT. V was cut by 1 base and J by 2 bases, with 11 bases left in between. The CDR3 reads CASSEGIGDNYGYTF. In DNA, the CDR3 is TGTGCCAGCAGTGAAGGGATAGGGGACAACTATGGCTACACCTTC.

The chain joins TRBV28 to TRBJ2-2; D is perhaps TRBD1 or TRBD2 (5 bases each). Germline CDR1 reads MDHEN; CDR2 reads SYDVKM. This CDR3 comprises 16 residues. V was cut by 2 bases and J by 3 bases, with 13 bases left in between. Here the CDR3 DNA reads TGTGCCAGCAGTTTACCGGGACGGTTTTACACCGGGGAGCTGTTTTTT. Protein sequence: CASSLPGRFYTGELFF.

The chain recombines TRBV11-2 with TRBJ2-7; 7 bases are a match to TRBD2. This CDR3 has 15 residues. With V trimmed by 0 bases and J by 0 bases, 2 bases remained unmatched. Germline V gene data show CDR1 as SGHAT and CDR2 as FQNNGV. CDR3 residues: CASSLDGGVSYEQYF. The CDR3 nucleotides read TGTGCCAGCAGCTTAGATGGGGGGGTCTCCTACGAGCAGTACTTC. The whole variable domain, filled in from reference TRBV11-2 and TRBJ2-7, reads EAGVAQSPRYKIIEKRQSVAFWCNPISGHATLYWYQQILGQGPKLLIQFQNNGVVDDSQLPKDRFSAERLKGVDSTLKIQPAKLEDSAVYLCASSLDGGVSYEQYFGPGTRLTVT.

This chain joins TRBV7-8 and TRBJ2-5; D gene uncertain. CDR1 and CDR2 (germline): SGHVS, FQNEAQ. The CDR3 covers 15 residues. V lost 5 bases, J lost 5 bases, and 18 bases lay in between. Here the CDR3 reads CASSEIFGSPETQYF. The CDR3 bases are TGTGCCAGCAGCGAAATCTTCGGTAGTCCGGAGACCCAGTACTTC. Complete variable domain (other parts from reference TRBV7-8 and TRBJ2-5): GAGVSQSPRYKVAKRGQDVALRCDPISGHVSLFWYQQALGQGPEFLTYFQNEAQLDKSGLPSDRFFAERPEGSVSTLKIQRTQQEDSAVYLCASSEIFGSPETQYFGPGTRLLVL.